This is a list of T cell receptor beta chains from one sample in a study of OX40 agonist ivuxolimab in advanced cancers. The table came from immunoSEQ multiplex PCR; TCRdb's copy has only in-frame clones and leaves some out. The data hold tens of thousands of clones, with approximately 80% observed a single time. The sequenced sample was CD4+ or CD8+ T cells sorted from blood, obtained in a trial of the OX40 agonist ivuxolimab. The receptors here all came from an adult with an advanced solid tumor such as melanoma, head and neck, liver or kidney cancer. Both conserved end residues are part of each CDR3. The D gene is left open where the match is weak. Rows give clone size only sometimes, using once, few, many, or a class for an expanded clone.

clone_size j_call d_call v_call cdr3_nt cdr3_aa
- TRBJ2-1 - TRBV5-1 TGCGCCAGCAGCTTCCAAGACAATGAGCAGTTCTTC CASSFQDNEQFF
- TRBJ1-2 - TRBV28 TGTGCCAGCAGAATGCCCCCCACAACGGGGGGCTATGGCTACACCTTC CASRMPPTTGGYGYTF
- TRBJ2-5 - TRBV7-2 TGTGCCAGCTCCCGAGCCCAAGAGACCCAGTACTTC CASSRAQETQYF
few TRBJ2-3 TRBD2 TRBV9 TGTGCCAGCAGCGCGACGTCCGGGACTAGCCTAACTTTT CASSATSGTSLTF
few TRBJ2-1 TRBD2 TRBV5-4 TGTGCCAGCAGCTTGGGGCTAGCGGACAATGAGCAGTTCTTC CASSLGLADNEQFF
- TRBJ2-1 TRBD2 TRBV6-5 TGTGCCAGCAGAACGGGGGGAGGTGGTCGGAATGAGCAGTTCTTC CASRTGGGGRNEQFF
- TRBJ2-7 - TRBV28 TGTGCCAGCACCACCCAGACCAAAAACGAGCAGTACTTC CASTTQTKNEQYF
few TRBJ1-2 TRBD1 TRBV5-6 TGTGCCAGCAGCTTGGCCGGACAGGTAACGGGCGGCTACACCTTC CASSLAGQVTGGYTF
- TRBJ1-2 - TRBV9 TGTGCCAGCAGCGCAAGAATGGACAGCTATGGCTACACCTTC CASSARMDSYGYTF
- TRBJ2-2 - TRBV7-9 TGTGCCAGCAGCTTAGGGGTGCAGGGGACGAACACCGGGGAGCTGTTTTTT CASSLGVQGTNTGELFF
- TRBJ2-3 TRBD2 TRBV5-4 TGTGCCAGCAGCATGAGCGGGATCCTCACAGATACGCAGTATTTT CASSMSGILTDTQYF
- TRBJ1-2 - TRBV19 TGTGCCAGTAGGATCACCGTGAACTATGGCTACACCTTC CASRITVNYGYTF
- TRBJ2-1 TRBD2 TRBV7-9 TGTGCCAGCAGCTTAGCGGGGGGGACTACAAATGAGCAGTTCTTC CASSLAGGTTNEQFF
- TRBJ2-3 - TRBV6-5 TGTGCCAGCAGTTACTCGGGGCATCCTAGAAATACGCAGTATTTT CASSYSGHPRNTQYF
few TRBJ1-1 TRBD1 TRBV20-1 TGCAGTGCTAGCCCCAGGGGGGCCCCGATCTTT CSASPRGAPIF
once TRBJ2-1 - TRBV2 TGTGCCAGCAGTGAACGCGTCTACAATGAGCAGTTCTTC CASSERVYNEQFF
- TRBJ2-3 - TRBV15 TGTGCCACCAGCAGAGTGGTAGAGGAACCCACGCAGTATTTT CATSRVVEEPTQYF
few TRBJ2-6 - TRBV12-5 TGTGCTAGTGGTTGCATCGCAGGACAAAGTCGGGCCAACGTCCTGACTTTC CASGCIAGQSRANVLTF
- TRBJ1-2 - TRBV19 TGTGCCAGTAGTGCGACAGCCTATGGCTACACCTTC CASSATAYGYTF
few TRBJ2-5 - TRBV11-1 TGTGCCAGCAGCTTGCAGGGGGAGACCCAGTACTTC CASSLQGETQYF
- TRBJ2-3 TRBD2 TRBV19 TGTGCCAGTAGCCTCTTAACTAGCGGGGGTCGCCAGTATTTT CASSLLTSGGRQYF
- TRBJ1-2 - TRBV2 TGTGCCAGCAGTGCACAGAATAACTATGGCTACACCTTC CASSAQNNYGYTF
once TRBJ2-2 - TRBV11-2 TGTGCCAGCAGCTTAGGGGGCCGAGGCACCGGGGAGCTGTTTTTT CASSLGGRGTGELFF
- TRBJ2-7 - TRBV29-1 TGCAGCGTCGGGGGGGGGACAGACGCCTCCGAGCAGTACTTC CSVGGGTDASEQYF
- TRBJ2-6 - TRBV5-1 TGCGCCAGCAGCTTGGTGGTCAGCGGACACTCTGGGGCCAACGTCCTGACTTTC CASSLVVSGHSGANVLTF
- TRBJ2-2 - TRBV6-4 TGTGCCAGCAGCCGAGGGGGGGCTCCGAACACCGGGGAGCTGTTTTTT CASSRGGAPNTGELFF
few TRBJ2-4 - TRBV27 TGTGCCAGCAGTGCCTATCTACAGGATAACATTCAGTACTTC CASSAYLQDNIQYF
- TRBJ1-1 TRBD1 TRBV4-1 TGCGCCAGCAGCCAAGGGACAGGGAGAGACACTGAAGCTTTCTTT CASSQGTGRDTEAFF
- TRBJ2-2 - TRBV5-1 TGCGCCAGCAGCTTGTTTGGCGGGGGCTACGACACCGGGGAGCTGTTTTTT CASSLFGGGYDTGELFF
- TRBJ1-1 - TRBV6-6 TGTGCCAGCAATTCCCAGACGGGCACTGAAGCTTTCTTT CASNSQTGTEAFF
- TRBJ2-2 TRBD1 TRBV19 TGTGCCAGCCAGACAGGGTATGTGGCCGGGGAGCTGTTTTTT CASQTGYVAGELFF
- TRBJ2-1 TRBD2 TRBV2 TGTGCCAGCAGTGACGGGACTAGCGCCAATGAGCAGTTCTTC CASSDGTSANEQFF
- TRBJ1-6 - TRBV7-6 TGTGCCAGCAGCTGGGTCGAGGGAGGAGGGTCACCCCTCCACTTT CASSWVEGGGSPLHF
- TRBJ2-5 - TRBV15 TGTGCCACCAGCAGAGGCGGCCGCGTGGAGACCCAGTACTTC CATSRGGRVETQYF
- TRBJ2-5 - TRBV5-1 TGCGCCAGCAGCTTGGGCAGACCCCAAGAGACCCAGTACTTC CASSLGRPQETQYF
once TRBJ1-3 TRBD1 TRBV28 TGTGCCAGCAGTTCGACCGGGACAGATGGAAACACCATATATTTT CASSSTGTDGNTIYF
- TRBJ2-1 TRBD1 TRBV19 TGTGCCAGTAATGAGGGGGCAAATGAGCAGTTCTTC CASNEGANEQFF
- TRBJ2-1 - TRBV7-3 TGTGCCAGCAGCTTACTCGGCCAAGCCGATGAGCAGTTCTTC CASSLLGQADEQFF
- TRBJ1-1 - TRBV7-3 TGTGCCAGCAGCCGCTCCATGAACACTGAAGCTTTCTTT CASSRSMNTEAFF
- TRBJ1-6 - TRBV7-2 TGTGCCAGCAGCCCCGACTTTAATTCACCCCTCCACTTT CASSPDFNSPLHF
- TRBJ2-1 - TRBV9 TGTGCCAGCAGCGTGCGGTGGGGGTTGCATGAGCAGTTCTTC CASSVRWGLHEQFF
few TRBJ2-3 - TRBV7-3 TGTGCCAGCAGCCCCACACTTAGGACAGGGTCGGGGGGGGCAGATACGCAGTATTTT CASSPTLRTGSGGADTQYF
- TRBJ1-5 TRBD1 TRBV6-1 TGTGCCAGCAACAAAGGGGGCAGAGACAATCAGCCCCAGCATTTT CASNKGGRDNQPQHF
- TRBJ1-3 - TRBV4-3 TGCGCCAGCAGCTCCGGACCCGGTTCAGGAAACACCATATATTTT CASSSGPGSGNTIYF
- TRBJ1-5 - TRBV7-9 TGTGCCAGCAGCTTGGGCCTGTCGGCAGATAGCAATCAGCCCCAGCATTTT CASSLGLSADSNQPQHF
- TRBJ2-1 TRBD2 TRBV13 TGTGCCAGCAGCATACTCCTGGGACTACGATACAATGAGCAGTTCTTC CASSILLGLRYNEQFF
- TRBJ1-5 - TRBV12-5 TGTGCTAGTGGTCCGGACACTCTTGGGGGAGCAAATCAGCCCCAGCATTTT CASGPDTLGGANQPQHF
once TRBJ1-2 TRBD1 TRBV2 TGTGCCAGCAGGGGCCTCGACAGGGACTATGGCTACACCTTC CASRGLDRDYGYTF